Shown below are 17 T cell receptor beta chains from a single sample sequenced in a study of blood T cells in healthy people across ages. PCR was performed a second time for about 7 to 12 cycles using a sample-barcoded 5' primer and a J-beta primer mix. A single record per CDR3 protein comes from TCRdb applying MiXCR to the 5' RACE reads. The table includes 650,000 to 950,000 distinct CDR3 sequences, around 43% detected once. The sample comprised blood. Receptors originate from a man in his sixties in good health.

The gene calls are TRBV20-1 and TRBJ2-7; D unresolved. Trimming took 1 base from V and 6 from J, leaving 10 bases between them. Per germline, CDR1 DFQATT and CDR2 SNEGSKA (reference sequence). There are 12 residues in the CDR3. CDR3 DNA sequence: TGCAGTGCTAGAGTTGGGATGGGCGAGCAGTACTTC. The encoded protein is CSARVGMGEQYF.

This clonotype was counted only a few times. CDR3 DNA: TGCGCCAGTCCCTGCGGGGAGAGCTCCTACAATGAGCAGTTCTTC. Encoded protein: CASPCGESSYNEQFF. The rearrangement links TRBV5-1 to TRBJ2-1, with D perhaps matching TRBD2 (6 bases). V lost 8 bases and J 0 bases, leaving 15 bases between the germline ends. Germline V gene lookup returns CDR1 SGHRS and CDR2 YFSETQ. The CDR3 extends over 15 amino acids.

In its sample, this clonotype was seen a few times. The rearrangement uses TRBV11-2 and TRBJ2-3; D is unclear. V lost 3 bases and J lost 2, with 9 bases in between. The germline V gene encodes CDR1 SGHAT and CDR2 FQNNGV. The CDR3 has 14 residues. CDR3 sequence reads: CASSLETYTDTQYF. The CDR3 coding sequence is TGTGCCAGCAGCTTGGAAACATACACAGATACGCAGTATTTT. The whole variable domain, remainder taken from reference TRBV11-2 and TRBJ2-3, is EAGVAQSPRYKIIEKRQSVAFWCNPISGHATLYWYQQILGQGPKLLIQFQNNGVVDDSQLPKDRFSAERLKGVDSTLKIQPAKLEDSAVYLCASSLETYTDTQYFGPGTRLTVL.

V usage is TRBV20-1 and J usage is TRBJ2-4; unclear D gene. Judging by the DNA end, TRBJ2-7 fits better; the J call may be wrong. The length of the CDR3 is 15 residues. Germline V lookup: CDR1 DFQATT, CDR2 SNEGSKA (reference sequence). CDR3 loop: CSARDSGFRAYEQYF. CDR3 DNA: TGCAGTGCTAGAGATTCCGGGTTCCGAGCCTACGAGCAGTACTTC.

The chain couples TRBV10-3 to TRBJ1-2; D not certain. Trimming removed 6 bases at V and 8 bases at J, with 16 bases between. The CDR3 contains 13 residues. Germline loops: CDR1 ENHRY, CDR2 SYGVKD. Here the CDR3 reads CAISEGLAAGYTF. Here the CDR3 DNA reads TGTGCCATCAGCGAAGGCCTCGCGGCGGGCTACACCTTC.

Regarding this clonotype: One end of the junction varies from germline; a read error may be responsible. The chain employs TRBV2 and TRBJ2-6, with D possibly being TRBD1 (6 bases). The CDR3 runs 15 residues. CDR1 is SNHLY, CDR2 FYNNEI, per germline. Here the CDR3 reads CASSDDRTGADVLTF. CDR3 sequence (DNA): TGTGCCAGCAGTGACGACAGGACTGGGGCCGACGTCCTGACTTTC.

This clonotype has a handful of counts. J is TRBJ2-6 and V is TRBV20-1; D is undetermined. Germline V lookup: CDR1 DFQATT, CDR2 SNEGSKA (reference sequence). Trimming cost V 0 bases and J 4 bases, with 4 bases left between them. The CDR3 consists of 13 residues. The CDR3, as DNA: TGCAGTGCTAGAGATTCAGGGGCCAACGTCCTGACTTTC. Its protein product is CSARDSGANVLTF.

This clonotype was counted only a few times. CDR3 DNA sequence: TGTGCCAGCAGCCAAGATAGGACTCCTTCCTATGGCTACACCTTC. It specifies CASSQDRTPSYGYTF. V gene TRBV3-1 combines with J gene TRBJ1-2; no clear D. The CDR3 extends over 15 amino acids. The germline V gene encodes CDR1 LGHDT and CDR2 YNNKEL (reference sequence). The V end lost 0 bases, the J end lost 4 bases, and 12 bases lay between the germline ends.

This clonotype was picked up a small number of times. V is TRBV7-9 and J is TRBJ2-5; D remains ambiguous. With the DNA end fitting TRBJ2-7 better, the J assignment may be wrong. This CDR3 region has 11 residues. The germline V gene encodes CDR1 SEHNR and CDR2 FQNEAQ (reference sequence). CDR3 nucleotides: TGTGCCAGCAGCCTGCTCGACGAGCAGTACTTC. Translating gives CASSLLDEQYF.

This clonotype showed up just once. This chain joins TRBV7-9 and TRBJ2-7, with a weak D call TRBD2 (6 bases). Germline V gene lookup returns CDR1 SEHNR and CDR2 FQNEAQ (reference sequence). The CDR3 sequence is 15 residues long. With 5 bases removed from V and 4 bases from J, the gap between germline ends came to 18 bases. CDR3 coding DNA: TGTGCCAGCAGCCGCGGGGCAGGGAAGGGTTACGAGCAGTACTTC. Translated, it gives CASSRGAGKGYEQYF.

CDR3 protein: CASSSRDRAEFF. CDR3 nucleotides: TGTGCCAGCAGTTCCCGGGACAGGGCGGAGTTCTTC. This chain uses TRBV12-3 or TRBV12-4 with TRBJ2-1, with 9 nucleotides matching TRBD1. This CDR3 has 12 amino acids. V shed 4 bases, J shed 14 bases, and the junction held 6 bases outside the gene matches.

The rearrangement uses TRBV7-9 and TRBJ2-6; D perhaps matches TRBD1 (6 bases). Trimming stripped 7 bases from V and 1 base from J, with 20 bases between. This CDR3 comprises 18 residues. Germline V CDR1 and CDR2: SEHNR, FQNEAQ (reference sequence). CDR3 nucleotide sequence: TGTGCCAGCATGAGGACAAGGGACAATGATTCTGGGGCCAACGTCCTGACTTTC. Translation: CASMRTRDNDSGANVLTF.

This clonotype has more than one count but fewer than ten. Here the CDR3 reads CASSPPGDARETQYF. As DNA, the CDR3 is TGTGCCAGCAGCCCCCCCGGTGACGCCCGAGAGACCCAGTACTTC. The chain combines TRBV5-6 with TRBJ2-5; D ambiguous. Trimming took 4 bases from V and 4 from J, leaving 17 bases between them. The germline V gene has CDR1 SGHDT and CDR2 YYEEEE. CDR3 length: 15 residues.

The CDR3 nucleotides read TGTGCCAGCAGGAGCGGGGATAAGACGAACACCGGGGAGCTGTTTTTT. Its translation: CASRSGDKTNTGELFF. The chain joins TRBV6-5 to TRBJ2-2; 7 bases line up with TRBD2. This CDR3 has 16 amino acids. The germline V gene has CDR1 MNHEY and CDR2 SVGAGI. Germline trimming cut 6 bases from V and 0 bases from J; bases unmatched to any gene: 7.

The chain employs TRBV4-3 and TRBJ2-3; 7 nucleotides agree with TRBD1. CDR1 LGHNA and CDR2 YSLEER come from the germline V gene. Trimming took 4 bases from V and 1 from J; bases not matched to a gene: 8. The CDR3 extends over 16 amino acids. In nucleotides, the CDR3 is TGCGCCAGCAGCCCGTACCGGGACAGTCGCACAGATACGCAGTATTTT. Translation: CASSPYRDSRTDTQYF.

The rearrangement uses TRBV7-2 and TRBJ2-5; D may be TRBD1 or TRBD2 (5 bases each). V lost 5 bases and J 1 base, leaving 17 bases between the germline ends. CDR3 length: 16 residues. Germline V gene lookup returns CDR1 SGHTA and CDR2 FQGNSA. The chain's CDR3 is CASSPPRGAGQETQYF. The DNA for the CDR3 is TGTGCCAGCAGCCCCCCAAGGGGAGCTGGCCAAGAGACCCAGTACTTC.

The chain has TRBV2 and TRBJ2-5, with TRBD1 as a possible D gene (6 bases). The J call is in doubt because the DNA end fits TRBJ2-7 better. This CDR3 comprises 14 residues. Germline CDR1 is SNHLY and CDR2 is FYNNEI. CDR3 in amino acids: CASSTTTGTNEQYF. The CDR3 DNA reads as TGTGCCAGCAGTACCACTACAGGGACAAACGAGCAGTACTTC.